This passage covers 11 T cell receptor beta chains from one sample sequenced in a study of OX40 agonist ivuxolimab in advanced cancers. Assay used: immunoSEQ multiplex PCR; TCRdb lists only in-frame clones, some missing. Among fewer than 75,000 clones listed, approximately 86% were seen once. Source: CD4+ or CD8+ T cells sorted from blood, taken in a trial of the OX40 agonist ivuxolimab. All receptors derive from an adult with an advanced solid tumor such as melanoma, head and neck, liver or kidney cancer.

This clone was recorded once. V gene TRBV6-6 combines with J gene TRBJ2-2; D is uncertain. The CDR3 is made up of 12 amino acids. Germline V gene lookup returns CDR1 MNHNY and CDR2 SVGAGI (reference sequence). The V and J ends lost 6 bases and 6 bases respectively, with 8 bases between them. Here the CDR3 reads CASRTAAGELFF. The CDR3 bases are TGTGCCAGCAGAACAGCCGCCGGGGAGCTGTTTTTT.

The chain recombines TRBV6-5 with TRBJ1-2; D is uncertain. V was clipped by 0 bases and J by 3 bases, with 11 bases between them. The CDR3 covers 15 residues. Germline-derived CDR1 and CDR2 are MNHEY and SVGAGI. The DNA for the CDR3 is TGTGCCAGCAGTTACTCGAAATGGGCGGACTATGGCTACACCTTC. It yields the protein CASSYSKWADYGYTF.

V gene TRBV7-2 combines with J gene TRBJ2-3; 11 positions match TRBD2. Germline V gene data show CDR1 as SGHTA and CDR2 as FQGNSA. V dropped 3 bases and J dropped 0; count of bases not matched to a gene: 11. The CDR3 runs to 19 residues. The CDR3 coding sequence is TGTGCCAGCAGCTTGCGCGCGGCTAGCGGGAGGCTTAGCACAGATACGCAGTATTTT. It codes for CASSLRAASGRLSTDTQYF.

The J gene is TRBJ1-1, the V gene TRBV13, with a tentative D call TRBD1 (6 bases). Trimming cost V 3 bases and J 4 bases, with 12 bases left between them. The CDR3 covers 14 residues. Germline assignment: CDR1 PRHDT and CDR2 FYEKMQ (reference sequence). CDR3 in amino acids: CASSFQGLGTEAFF. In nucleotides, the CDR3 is TGTGCCAGCAGCTTCCAGGGGCTTGGCACTGAAGCTTTCTTT.

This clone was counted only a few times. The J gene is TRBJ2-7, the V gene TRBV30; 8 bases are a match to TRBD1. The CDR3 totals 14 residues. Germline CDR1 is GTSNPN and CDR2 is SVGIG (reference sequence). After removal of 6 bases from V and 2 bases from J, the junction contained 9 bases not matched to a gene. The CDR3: CACQNRGRAYEQYF. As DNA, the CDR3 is TGTGCCTGTCAAAACAGGGGGAGAGCCTACGAGCAGTACTTC.

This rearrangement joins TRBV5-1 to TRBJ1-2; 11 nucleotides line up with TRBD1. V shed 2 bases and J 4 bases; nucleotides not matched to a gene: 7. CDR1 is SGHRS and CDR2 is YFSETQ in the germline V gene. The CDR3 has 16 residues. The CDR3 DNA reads TGCGCCAGCAGCTTCCCCCGCGGACAGGGGGCCTATGGCTACACCTTC. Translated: CASSFPRGQGAYGYTF.

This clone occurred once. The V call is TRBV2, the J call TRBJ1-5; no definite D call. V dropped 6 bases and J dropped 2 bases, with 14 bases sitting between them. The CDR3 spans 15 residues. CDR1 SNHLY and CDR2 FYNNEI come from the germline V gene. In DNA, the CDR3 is TGTGCCAGCAGGTTCTCGAAAGCGGGCAATCAGCCCCAGCATTTT. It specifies CASRFSKAGNQPQHF.

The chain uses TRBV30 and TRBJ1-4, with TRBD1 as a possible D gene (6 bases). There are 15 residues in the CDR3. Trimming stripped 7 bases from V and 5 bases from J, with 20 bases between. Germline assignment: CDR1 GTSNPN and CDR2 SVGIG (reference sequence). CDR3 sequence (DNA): TGTGCCTACACAATCCGAGGGGGGGCAAATGAAAAACTGTTTTTT. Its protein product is CAYTIRGGANEKLFF.

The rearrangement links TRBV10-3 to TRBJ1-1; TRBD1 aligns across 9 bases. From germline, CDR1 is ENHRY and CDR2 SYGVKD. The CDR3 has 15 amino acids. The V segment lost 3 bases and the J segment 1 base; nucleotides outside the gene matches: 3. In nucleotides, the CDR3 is TGTGCCATCAGTGATCCGGGACAGGGGAACACTGAAGCTTTCTTT. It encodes CAISDPGQGNTEAFF.

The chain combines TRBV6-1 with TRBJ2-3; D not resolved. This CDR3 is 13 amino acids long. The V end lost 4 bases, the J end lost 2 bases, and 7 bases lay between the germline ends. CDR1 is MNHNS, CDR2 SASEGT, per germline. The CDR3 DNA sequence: TGTGCCAGCAGTGCTCAGAACACAGATACGCAGTATTTT. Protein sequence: CASSAQNTDTQYF.

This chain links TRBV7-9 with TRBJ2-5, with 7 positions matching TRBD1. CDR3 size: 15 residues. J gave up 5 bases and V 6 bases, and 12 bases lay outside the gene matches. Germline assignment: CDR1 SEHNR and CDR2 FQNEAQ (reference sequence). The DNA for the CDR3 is TGTGCCAGCAGTTCCGGCACAGGGGATCTCGAGACCCAGTACTTC. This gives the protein CASSSGTGDLETQYF.